The 7 T cell receptor beta chains in this list originate from one sample, sequenced in a study of regulatory and conventional T cells in RAG deficiency. TCRdb's table, derived via immunoSEQ multiplex PCR, lists solely in-frame clones and lacks some. The top ten clones hold about 5% of a sample with tens of thousands of clones, 85% to 90% of them seen once. The same data also went into a second study, on regulatory T cells. That investigation notes: The primer mix had 52 TRBV and 13 TRBJ primers.

Sequencing input: CD8+ T cells sorted from blood. The receptor set was obtained from a human donor in good health.

CDR3 in DNA: TGTGCCAGCAGACAAGACAATCAGCCCCAGCATTTT. This encodes CASRQDNQPQHF. The chain carries TRBV7-3 and TRBJ1-5; D ambiguous. Germline V gene lookup returns CDR1 SGHTA and CDR2 FQGTGA. V was cut by 6 bases and J by 3 bases, with 6 bases left in between. The CDR3 consists of 12 residues. Filled out from reference TRBV7-3 and TRBJ1-5, the complete variable domain reads GAGVSQTPSNKVTEKGKYVELRCDPISGHTALYWYRQSLGQGPEFLIYFQGTGAADDSGLPNDRFFAVRPEGSVSTLKIQRTERGDSAVYLCASRQDNQPQHFGDGTRLSIL.

The chain uses TRBV21-1 and TRBJ2-2; TRBD2, the table's D call, lacks a check against the DNA. TRBV21-1 is listed as a pseudogene. This CDR3 has 16 residues. CDR3 in DNA: TGTGCCAGCAGCAAAGACGGGGGGGGTGTCACCGGGGAGCTGTTTTTT. This translates into CASSKDGGGVTGELFF.

V gene TRBV7-2 combines with J gene TRBJ1-6; D is undetermined. The V gene lost 5 bases and the J gene lost 7 bases, with 18 bases spanning the gap. Germline V lookup: CDR1 SGHTA, CDR2 FQGNSA. CDR3 length: 16 residues. The CDR3 DNA sequence: TGTGCCAGCAGCCGCCACTTATCCGTAGAGAATTCACCCCTCCACTTT. Translating it yields CASSRHLSVENSPLHF.

In DNA, the CDR3 is TGTGCTAGTGCTAAAGAACAGGACGAAGACTACGAGCAGTACTTC. It specifies CASAKEQDEDYEQYF. This chain connects TRBV12-5 to TRBJ2-7; D is perhaps TRBD1 (5 bases). CDR1 LGHNT and CDR2 FRNRAP come from the germline V gene. This CDR3 region has 15 residues. V was pared by 7 bases and J by 3 bases, with 19 bases between.

This chain joins TRBV7-2 and TRBJ2-7; D unclear. V lost 1 base and J 4 bases, leaving 8 bases between the germline ends. The germline gives CDR1 SGHTA, CDR2 FQGNSA. The CDR3 contains 13 residues. CDR3 residues: CASSLGDAYEQYF. The CDR3 DNA sequence: TGTGCCAGCAGCTTAGGGGATGCGTACGAGCAGTACTTC.

This clone occurred a few times. The V gene is TRBV7-3, the J gene TRBJ2-7, with 8 bases aligning to TRBD2. The CDR3 extends over 15 amino acids. Germline trimming cut 8 bases from V and 4 bases from J; bases unmatched to any gene: 13. Per germline, CDR1 SGHTA and CDR2 FQGTGA. The CDR3 nucleotides are TGTGCCAGCTCAAGCGAACGGGAGGGCCTGTACGAGCAGTACTTC. This codes for CASSSEREGLYEQYF.

The chain combines TRBV11-2 with TRBJ2-1, with 7 bases identical to TRBD2. V dropped 11 bases and J dropped 8; count of bases not matched to a gene: 6. CDR3 size: 11 residues. CDR1 and CDR2 from the germline V gene are SGHAT and FQNNGV. As DNA, the CDR3 is TGTGCCTCCACTAGCGCCGATGAGCAGTTCTTC. Translating it yields CASTSADEQFF.